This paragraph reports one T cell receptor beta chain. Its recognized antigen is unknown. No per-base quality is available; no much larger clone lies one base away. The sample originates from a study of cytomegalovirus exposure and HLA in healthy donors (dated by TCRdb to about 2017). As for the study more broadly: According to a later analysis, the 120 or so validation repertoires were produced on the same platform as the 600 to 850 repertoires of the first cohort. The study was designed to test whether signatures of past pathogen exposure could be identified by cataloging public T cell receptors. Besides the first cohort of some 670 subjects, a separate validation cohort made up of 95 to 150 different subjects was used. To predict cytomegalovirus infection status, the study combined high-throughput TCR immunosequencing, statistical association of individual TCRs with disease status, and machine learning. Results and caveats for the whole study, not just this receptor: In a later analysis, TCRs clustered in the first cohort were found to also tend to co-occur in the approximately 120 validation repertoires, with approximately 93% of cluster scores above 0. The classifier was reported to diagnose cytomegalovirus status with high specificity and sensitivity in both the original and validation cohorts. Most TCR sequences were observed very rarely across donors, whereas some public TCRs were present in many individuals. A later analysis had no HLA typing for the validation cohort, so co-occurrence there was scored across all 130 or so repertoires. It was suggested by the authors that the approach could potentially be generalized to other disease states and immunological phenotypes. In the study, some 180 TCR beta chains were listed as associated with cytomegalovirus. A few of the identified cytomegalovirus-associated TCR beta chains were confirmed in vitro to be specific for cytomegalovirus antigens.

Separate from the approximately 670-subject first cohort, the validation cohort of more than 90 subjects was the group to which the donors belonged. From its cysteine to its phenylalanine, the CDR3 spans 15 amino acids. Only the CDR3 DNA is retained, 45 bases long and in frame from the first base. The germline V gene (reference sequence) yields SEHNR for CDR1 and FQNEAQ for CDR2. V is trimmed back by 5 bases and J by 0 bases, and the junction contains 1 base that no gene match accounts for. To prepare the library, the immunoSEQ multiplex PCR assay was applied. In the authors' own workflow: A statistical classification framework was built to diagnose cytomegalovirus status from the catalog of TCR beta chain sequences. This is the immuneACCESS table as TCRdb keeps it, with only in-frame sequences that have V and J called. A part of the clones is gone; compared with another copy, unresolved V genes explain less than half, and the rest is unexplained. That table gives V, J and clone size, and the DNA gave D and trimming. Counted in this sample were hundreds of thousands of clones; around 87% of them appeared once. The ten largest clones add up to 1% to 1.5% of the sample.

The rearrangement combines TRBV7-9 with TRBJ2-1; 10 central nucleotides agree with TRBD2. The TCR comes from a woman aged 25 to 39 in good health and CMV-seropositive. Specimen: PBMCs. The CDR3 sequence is CASSRTSGSYNEQFF. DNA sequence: TGTGCCAGCAGCAGGACTAGCGGCTCCTACAATGAGCAGTTCTTC.